This T cell receptor (beta chain) is from a study of cytotoxic CD8 clonotypes in ibrutinib-treated CLL. For the study at large: On average, each sample had about 250,000 productive templates and 96,000 or so productive rearrangements. Findings and caveats of the study: Clonality correlated strongly with circulating CD8+ T cells and exceeded age-matched healthy donors at baseline.

Here immunoSEQ multiplex PCR was the method, and the copy in TCRdb shows in-frame clones only, minus some. Among about 63,000 clones listed, 45% to 60% were seen once. About 1.9 micrograms of genomic DNA (from cryopreserved PBMCs) were used for TCR beta libraries. This CDR3 has 15 residues. The germline V gene encodes CDR1 SGHRS and CDR2 YFSETQ. With 1 base removed from V and 4 bases from J, the gap between germline ends came to 11 bases. This clone was counted ten times or more. Its antigen is not identified. Sample: PBMCs, taken after 12 months of ibrutinib treatment. This TCR derives from a human donor with chronic lymphocytic leukemia. This chain links TRBV5-1 with TRBJ2-2; D not resolved. In DNA form, the CDR3 reads TGCGCCAGCAGCTTGCTAACCGGGCTCACCGGGGAGCTGTTTTTT. This codes for CASSLLTGLTGELFF.